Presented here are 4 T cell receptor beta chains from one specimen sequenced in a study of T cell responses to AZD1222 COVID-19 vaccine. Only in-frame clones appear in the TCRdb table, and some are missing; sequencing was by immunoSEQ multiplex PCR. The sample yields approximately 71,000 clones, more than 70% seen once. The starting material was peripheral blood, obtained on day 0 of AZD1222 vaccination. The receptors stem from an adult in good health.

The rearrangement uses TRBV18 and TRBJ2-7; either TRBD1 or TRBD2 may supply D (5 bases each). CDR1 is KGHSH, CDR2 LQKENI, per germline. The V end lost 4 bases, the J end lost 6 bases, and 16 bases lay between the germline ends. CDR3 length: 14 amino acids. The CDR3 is CASSLGRGRSEQYF. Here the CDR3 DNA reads TGTGCCAGCTCACTGGGACGGGGAAGGTCCGAGCAGTACTTC.

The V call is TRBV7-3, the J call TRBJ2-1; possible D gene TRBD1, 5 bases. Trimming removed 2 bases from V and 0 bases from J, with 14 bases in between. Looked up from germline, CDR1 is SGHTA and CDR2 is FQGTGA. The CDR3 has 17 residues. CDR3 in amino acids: CASSLQGVGSSYNEQFF. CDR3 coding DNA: TGTGCCAGCAGCTTACAGGGTGTCGGTAGCTCCTACAATGAGCAGTTCTTC.

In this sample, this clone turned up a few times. CDR3 amino acids: CASSLEGPSADSYNEQFF. In nucleotides, the CDR3 is TGTGCCAGCAGCTTGGAGGGTCCTAGCGCAGACTCCTACAATGAGCAGTTCTTC. The J gene is TRBJ2-1, the V gene TRBV5-4, with D possibly being TRBD2 (6 bases). V was pared by 0 bases and J by 0 bases, with 16 bases between. The CDR3 covers 18 residues. CDR1 is SGHNT, CDR2 YYREEE, per germline (reference sequence).

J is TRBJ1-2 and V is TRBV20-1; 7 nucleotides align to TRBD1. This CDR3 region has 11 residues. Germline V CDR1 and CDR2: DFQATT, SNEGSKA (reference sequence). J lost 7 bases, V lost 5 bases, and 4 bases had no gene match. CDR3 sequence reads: CSASYRGGYTF. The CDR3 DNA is TGCAGTGCTTCCTACAGGGGTGGCTACACCTTC.